These 12 T cell receptor beta chains were all obtained from the same sample, sequenced in a study of T-cell memory formation after mild COVID-19. MiXCR was run by TCRdb on the 5' RACE reads, yielding one entry per CDR3 protein. Here the sample spans hundreds of thousands of distinct CDR3 sequences, about 20% being singletons. The material sequenced was PBMCs or a T cell subset sorted from them (not recorded which). Source of these receptors: an adult woman who had mild COVID-19 (a few samples of this study predate the infection). Cell type and time point are not known.

The rearrangement joins TRBV4-2 to TRBJ1-6; no clear D gene. The CDR3 spans 14 residues. Trimming pared 4 bases from V and 9 bases from J, leaving 13 bases between. Germline V CDR1 and CDR2: LGHNA, YNFKEQ. The CDR3 region is CASSPILGSSPLHF. The CDR3, as DNA: TGTGCCAGCAGCCCTATCTTGGGTTCTTCACCCCTCCACTTT.

This clonotype came up a few times. The chain has TRBV29-1 and TRBJ1-1; D gene unclear. V lost 7 bases and J lost 0, with 12 bases in between. Germline V gene data show CDR1 as SQVTM and CDR2 as ANQGSEA. The CDR3 covers 13 residues. CDR3 sequence: CSAEDGMNTEAFF. DNA for the CDR3: TGCAGCGCCGAGGACGGAATGAACACTGAAGCTTTCTTT. Full variable domain (remainder filled in from reference TRBV29-1 and TRBJ1-1): SAVISQKPSRDICQRGTSLTIQCQVDSQVTMMFWYRQQPGQSLTLIATANQGSEATYESGFVIDKFPISRPNLTFSTLTVSNMSPEDSSIYLCSAEDGMNTEAFFGQGTRLTVV.

The V gene is TRBV10-3, the J gene TRBJ2-3, with 15 bases fitting TRBD2. The CDR3 covers 14 residues. Germline CDR1 is ENHRY and CDR2 is SYGVKD. The V gene end was trimmed by 10 bases and the J gene end by 4 bases; junction bases not matched to a gene: 3. CDR3 nucleotides: TGTGCCACCGGACTAGCGGGAGGGGCAGATACGCAGTATTTT. This sequence encodes CATGLAGGADTQYF.

The chain recombines TRBV11-1 with TRBJ2-5, with D tentatively TRBD1 or TRBD2 (5 bases each). V lost 4 bases, J lost 1 base, and 13 bases lay in between. Germline V gene lookup returns CDR1 SGHAT and CDR2 FQDESV (reference sequence). This CDR3 is built from 15 residues. The CDR3 DNA follows: TGTGCCAGCAGCTGGGTCGTCGGGGCCCAAGAGACCCAGTACTTC. Protein product: CASSWVVGAQETQYF.

The rearrangement uses TRBV4-1 and TRBJ2-6; tentatively, D is TRBD1 (5 bases). This CDR3 is 19 amino acids long. The germline CDR1 and CDR2 sequences are MGHRA and YSYEKL. Between the trimmed V and J ends, which lost 0 bases and 0 bases, there was a span of 15 bases. The CDR3 region is CASSQEGEGVYSGANVLTF. The DNA of the CDR3 is TGCGCCAGCAGCCAAGAAGGGGAAGGGGTCTACTCTGGGGCCAACGTCCTGACTTTC.

The chain is built from TRBV29-1 and TRBJ2-1; 8 bases line up with TRBD2. The CDR3 runs 13 residues. Germline CDR1 is SQVTM and CDR2 is ANQGSEA. The CDR3 DNA follows: TGCCTACGGGAGGGAGGATGCGAGAATGAGCAGTTCTTC. As protein: CLREGGCENEQFF.

The rearrangement links TRBV3-2 to TRBJ1-5; whether TRBD1, the table's D call, matches the DNA was not checked. TRBV3-2 is recorded as a pseudogene. The CDR3 sequence is 16 residues long. The CDR3 DNA reads TGTGCCAGCAGCCCACAGGACAGGTTGACCTATCAGCCCCAGCATTTT. Amino acid sequence: CASSPQDRLTYQPQHF.

In this sample, this clonotype turned up a few times. The chain couples TRBV2 to TRBJ1-5; no clear D. Germline loops: CDR1 SNHLY, CDR2 FYNNEI. This CDR3 region has 13 residues. Trimming removed 7 bases at V and 4 bases at J, with 11 bases between. The CDR3 reads CASTVLRNQPQHF. The CDR3 bases are TGTGCCAGCACCGTTCTTAGGAATCAGCCCCAGCATTTT.

The chain combines TRBV12-5 with TRBJ2-5; 7 bases line up with TRBD2. With V trimmed by 9 bases and J by 5 bases, 9 bases remained unmatched. Germline loops: CDR1 LGHNT, CDR2 FRNRAP. The CDR3 loop spans 13 amino acids. CDR3 in amino acids: CASRRAGVETQYF. The CDR3 DNA sequence: TGTGCTAGCCGAAGGGCGGGAGTGGAGACCCAGTACTTC.

This clonotype turned up a few times. The chain's CDR3 is CASSNRGGAPRNEQFF. CDR3 in DNA: TGTGCCAGCAGCAATCGAGGGGGAGCCCCTCGAAATGAGCAGTTCTTC. The chain carries TRBV7-2 and TRBJ2-1, with D perhaps TRBD1 (6 bases). CDR3 length equals 16 residues. Trimming cost V 5 bases and J 7 bases, with 21 bases left between them. CDR1 is SGHTA and CDR2 is FQGNSA in the germline V gene.

J is TRBJ2-2 and V is TRBV2; maybe TRBD1 (5 bases). This CDR3 comprises 16 residues. V was cut by 6 bases and J by 0 bases, with 14 bases left in between. Germline V gives CDR1 SNHLY, CDR2 FYNNEI. CDR3 DNA sequence: TGTGCCAGCAGGAGACAGCCTAGTACGAACACCGGGGAGCTGTTTTTT. This sequence encodes CASRRQPSTNTGELFF. The complete variable domain, with remaining parts taken from reference TRBV2 and TRBJ2-2, reads EPEVTQTPSHQVTQMGQEVILRCVPISNHLYFYWYRQILGQKVEFLVSFYNNEISEKSEIFDDQFSVERPDGSNFTLKIRSTKLEDSAMYFCASRRQPSTNTGELFFGEGSRLTVL.

This clonotype was seen more than once but under ten times. V gene TRBV10-3 combines with J gene TRBJ1-6; D remains ambiguous. The CDR3 runs 15 residues. Trimming took off 8 bases at V and 7 bases at J, with 18 bases between the two ends. Germline CDR1 reads ENHRY; CDR2 reads SYGVKD. The CDR3: CAIRAAGITNSPLHF. Written as DNA, the CDR3 is TGTGCCATCCGAGCAGCTGGAATCACCAATTCACCCCTCCACTTT.